Below are 13 T cell receptor beta chains sequenced from a single sample in a study of blood T cell repertoires in COVID-19. The table came from immunoSEQ multiplex PCR; TCRdb's copy has only in-frame clones and leaves some out. The table includes about 280,000 clones, around 85% detected once. The sequenced sample was PBMCs or T cells enriched from blood (not recorded which). The receptors come from a woman aged 40 to 55 who had recovered from COVID-19.

This clone has a handful of counts. The chain carries TRBV4-1 and TRBJ1-5; D remains unclear. Germline lookup yields CDR1 MGHRA and CDR2 YSYEKL. This CDR3 comprises 14 residues. Between the trimmed V and J ends, which lost 4 bases and 1 base, there was a span of 8 bases. CDR3 loop: CASSPIGSNQPQHF. The CDR3 DNA follows: TGCGCCAGCAGCCCTATCGGGAGCAATCAGCCCCAGCATTTT.

V is TRBV27 and J is TRBJ1-4; TRBD1 matches 9 bases. The CDR3 runs 16 residues. Germline CDR1 and CDR2: MNHEY and SMNVEV (reference sequence). Trimming removed 6 bases from V and 7 bases from J; junction bases left unmatched: 12. This CDR3 is CASRPGTGFSFEKLFF. The CDR3 nucleotides are TGTGCCAGCAGACCTGGGACAGGGTTTTCCTTTGAAAAACTGTTTTTT.

Comment on this clone: One end of the junction does not line up with germline, which may come from a read error. The V call is TRBV27, the J call TRBJ2-7; 8 positions agree with TRBD2. Germline CDR1 and CDR2: MNHEY and SMNVEV (reference sequence). The CDR3 extends over 16 amino acids. CDR3 sequence reads: CATSPIAGPMGGEQYF. The CDR3 coding sequence is TGTGCCACCAGTCCGATAGCGGGGCCTATGGGGGGAGAGCAGTACTTC.

The V call is TRBV6-5, the J call TRBJ1-2; D may be TRBD1 (6 bases). Germline V lookup: CDR1 MNHEY, CDR2 SVGAGI. The V gene lost 6 bases and the J gene lost 6 bases, with 14 bases spanning the gap. This CDR3 is built from 13 residues. In DNA form, the CDR3 reads TGTGCCAGCAGAACCTGGACAGCGAATGGCTACACCTTC. Translation: CASRTWTANGYTF.

V gene TRBV7-9 combines with J gene TRBJ1-1; perhaps TRBD1 as D (6 bases). The germline CDR1 and CDR2 sequences are SEHNR and FQNEAQ (reference sequence). The CDR3 consists of 14 residues. V was trimmed by 4 bases and J by 1 base, leaving 10 bases between them. The CDR3, as DNA: TGTGCCAGCAGCTGGGACATCGAGAACACTGAAGCTTTCTTT. This codes for CASSWDIENTEAFF.

The CDR3 here is CASSPGPGLAATYQETQYF. The DNA of the CDR3 is TGTGCCAGTAGTCCAGGGCCCGGGCTAGCGGCCACGTACCAAGAGACCCAGTACTTC. The chain carries TRBV19 and TRBJ2-5, with TRBD2 identical over 7 bases. After removal of 5 bases from V and 0 bases from J, the junction contained 18 bases not matched to a gene. CDR1 is LNHDA, CDR2 SQIVND, per germline (reference sequence). The CDR3 contains 19 residues. The full variable domain, rest sourced from reference TRBV19 and TRBJ2-5, is DGGITQSPKYLFRKEGQNVTLSCEQNLNHDAMYWYRQDPGQGLRLIYYSQIVNDFQKGDIAEGYSVSREKKESFPLTVTSAQKNPTAFYLCASSPGPGLAATYQETQYFGPGTRLLVL.

This clone showed up just once. DNA for the CDR3: TGTGCCAGCAGCTTAGATCGGGGGAGAGGCTACACCTTC. Translating gives CASSLDRGRGYTF. V is TRBV11-2 and J is TRBJ1-2, with TRBD1 as a possible D gene (5 bases). The CDR3 has 13 amino acids. Trimming removed 0 bases from V and 8 bases from J, with 10 bases in between. CDR1 and CDR2 from the germline V gene are SGHAT and FQNNGV.

The chain is built from TRBV13 and TRBJ1-1; D unresolved. Trimming pared 0 bases from V and 0 bases from J, leaving 8 bases between. Germline CDR1 PRHDT, CDR2 FYEKMQ (reference sequence). There are 15 residues in the CDR3. This CDR3 is CASSLGALMNTEAFF. The CDR3 DNA reads TGTGCCAGCAGCTTAGGTGCGCTTATGAACACTGAAGCTTTCTTT.

This chain joins TRBV6-5 and TRBJ2-7, with 7 bases matching TRBD2. V dropped 5 bases and J dropped 1; count of bases not matched to a gene: 5. The CDR3 length is 14 residues. The germline V gene has CDR1 MNHEY and CDR2 SVGAGI. The CDR3 bases are TGTGCCAGCAGTCCCGGACTAGGATCCTACGAGCAGTACTTC. The encoded protein is CASSPGLGSYEQYF.

The rearrangement joins TRBV10-1 to TRBJ2-7, with 9 bases lining up with TRBD2. The CDR3 runs 14 residues. The germline gives CDR1 WNHNN, CDR2 SYGVQD (reference sequence). The V segment lost 7 bases and the J segment 0 bases; nucleotides outside the gene matches: 4. The CDR3 protein is CASIAGGPSYEQYF. The CDR3 bases are TGCGCCAGCATTGCGGGAGGGCCCTCCTACGAGCAGTACTTC.

The CDR3 is CASGPAGSNYGYTF. CDR3 nucleotides: TGTGCCAGCGGCCCTGCGGGGTCAAACTATGGCTACACCTTC. V and J are TRBV5-4 and TRBJ1-2, with no clear D. The CDR3 consists of 14 residues. Trimming left V 7 bases short and J 2 bases short, with 15 bases between. Germline-derived CDR1 and CDR2 are SGHNT and YYREEE (reference sequence).

This clone is a singleton in its sample. The V and J genes are TRBV28 and TRBJ2-2, with 7 bases identical to TRBD2. The CDR3 loop spans 15 amino acids. Losses at the gene ends were 4 bases for V and 6 bases for J; bases not matched to a gene: 8. The germline CDR1 and CDR2 sequences are MDHEN and SYDVKM. This CDR3 is CASSSGGSRSGELFF. As DNA, the CDR3 is TGTGCCAGCAGTTCGGGCGGGAGTCGGTCCGGGGAGCTGTTTTTT.

The chain couples TRBV30 to TRBJ1-5; tentatively, D is TRBD1 (5 bases). The germline V gene has CDR1 GTSNPN and CDR2 SVGIG (reference sequence). Trimming pared 3 bases from V and 10 bases from J, leaving 16 bases between. This CDR3 is 13 amino acids long. The CDR3 DNA reads as TGTGCCTGGAGAGGGGCAGGGCCCCAACCCCAGCATTTT. Amino acid sequence: CAWRGAGPQPQHF.